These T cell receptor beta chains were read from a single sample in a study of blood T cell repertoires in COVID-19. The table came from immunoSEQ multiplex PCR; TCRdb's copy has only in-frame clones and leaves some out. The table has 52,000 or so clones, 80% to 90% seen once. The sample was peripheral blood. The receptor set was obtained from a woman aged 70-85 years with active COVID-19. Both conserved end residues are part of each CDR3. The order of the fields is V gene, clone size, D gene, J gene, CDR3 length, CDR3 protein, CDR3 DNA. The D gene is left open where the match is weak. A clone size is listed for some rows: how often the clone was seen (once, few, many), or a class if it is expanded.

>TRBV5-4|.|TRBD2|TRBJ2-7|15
CASSLKLAGVYEQYF
TGTGCCAGCAGCTTGAAACTAGCGGGAGTGTACGAGCAGTACTTC
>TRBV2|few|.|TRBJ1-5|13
CASTQILAQPQHF
TGTGCCAGCACCCAAATCTTGGCTCAGCCCCAGCATTTT
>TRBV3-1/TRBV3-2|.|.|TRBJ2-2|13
CASSHLNTGELFF
TGTGCCAGCAGCCATCTGAACACCGGGGAGCTGTTTTTT
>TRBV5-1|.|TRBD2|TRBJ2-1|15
CASSLASGSENEQFF
TGCGCCAGCAGCTTGGCTAGCGGGAGCGAGAATGAGCAGTTCTTC
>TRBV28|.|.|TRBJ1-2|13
CASKPHRHYGYTF
TGTGCCAGCAAGCCCCACCGTCACTATGGCTACACCTTC
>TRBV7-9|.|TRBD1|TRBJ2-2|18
CASSYGRVRGRRTGELFF
TGTGCCAGCAGCTACGGGCGGGTGAGGGGGCGAAGGACCGGGGAGCTGTTTTTT
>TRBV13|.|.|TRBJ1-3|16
CASSLPQPGSGNTIYF
TGTGCCAGCAGCTTACCCCAACCAGGCTCTGGAAACACCATATATTTT
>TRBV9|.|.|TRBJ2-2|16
CASSPSSDTNTGELFF
TGTGCCAGCAGCCCCTCGAGCGATACCAACACCGGGGAGCTGTTTTTT
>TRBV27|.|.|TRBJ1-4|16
CASSYRDGGVGEKLFF
TGTGCCAGCTCCTATCGAGATGGGGGGGTCGGTGAAAAACTGTTTTTT
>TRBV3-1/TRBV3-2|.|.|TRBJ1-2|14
CASSQDLTGGGYTF
TGTGCCAGCAGCCAAGATCTGACAGGCGGTGGCTACACCTTC
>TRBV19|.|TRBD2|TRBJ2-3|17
CASSIAALAGGTDTQYF
TGTGCCAGTAGTATAGCAGCACTAGCGGGAGGAACAGATACGCAGTATTTT
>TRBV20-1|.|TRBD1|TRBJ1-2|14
CSASPTQGARGYTF
TGCAGTGCTAGTCCTACTCAGGGGGCTAGGGGCTACACCTTC
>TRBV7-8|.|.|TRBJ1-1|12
CASSRTDSEAFF
TGTGCCAGCAGCCGGACCGACAGTGAAGCTTTCTTT
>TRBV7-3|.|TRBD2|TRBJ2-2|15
CASSSSAGYTGELFF
TGTGCCAGCAGCTCCTCAGCGGGGTACACCGGGGAGCTGTTTTTT
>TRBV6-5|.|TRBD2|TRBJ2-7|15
CASSSTGTRLHEQYF
TGTGCCAGCAGTTCCACCGGGACTAGACTCCACGAGCAGTACTTC
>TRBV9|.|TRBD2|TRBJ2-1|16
CASSVVVAGTYNEQFF
TGTGCCAGCAGCGTAGTGGTAGCGGGGACCTACAATGAGCAGTTCTTC